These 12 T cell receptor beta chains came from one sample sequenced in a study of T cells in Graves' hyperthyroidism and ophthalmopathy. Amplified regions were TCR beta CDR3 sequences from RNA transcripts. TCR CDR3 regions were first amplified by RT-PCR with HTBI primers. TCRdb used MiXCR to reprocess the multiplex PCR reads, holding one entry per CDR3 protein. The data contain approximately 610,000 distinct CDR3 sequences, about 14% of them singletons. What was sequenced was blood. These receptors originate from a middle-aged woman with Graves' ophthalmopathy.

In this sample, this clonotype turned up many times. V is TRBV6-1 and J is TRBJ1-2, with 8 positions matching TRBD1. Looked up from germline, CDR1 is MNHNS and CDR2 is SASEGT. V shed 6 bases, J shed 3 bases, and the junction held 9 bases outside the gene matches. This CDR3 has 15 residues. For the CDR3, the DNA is TGTGCCAGCAGCCCCGGACAGGGTAGTCACTATGGCTACACCTTC. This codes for CASSPGQGSHYGYTF.

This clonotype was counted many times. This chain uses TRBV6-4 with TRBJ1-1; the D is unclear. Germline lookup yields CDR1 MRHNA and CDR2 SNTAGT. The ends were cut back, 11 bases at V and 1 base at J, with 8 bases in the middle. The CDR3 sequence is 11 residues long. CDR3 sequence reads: CAAERNTEAFF. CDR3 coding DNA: TGTGCCGCGGAACGGAACACTGAAGCTTTCTTT.

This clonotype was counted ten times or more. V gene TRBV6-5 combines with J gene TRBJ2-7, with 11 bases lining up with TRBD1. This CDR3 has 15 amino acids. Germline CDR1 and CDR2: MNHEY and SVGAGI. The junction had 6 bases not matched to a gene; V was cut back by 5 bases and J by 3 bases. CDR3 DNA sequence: TGTGCCAGCAGTATCACCGGGACAGGGGGCTACGAGCAGTACTTC. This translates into CASSITGTGGYEQYF.

In DNA, the CDR3 is TGTGCCAGCAGCGTAGGTCTGGGGCACGACGAGCAGTACTTC. Residues: CASSVGLGHDEQYF. V usage is TRBV9 and J usage is TRBJ2-7; TRBD1 is a possible D gene (5 bases). This CDR3 comprises 14 residues. CDR1 is SGDLS and CDR2 is YYNGEE in the germline V gene. V was cut by 0 bases and J by 5 bases, with 12 bases left in between.

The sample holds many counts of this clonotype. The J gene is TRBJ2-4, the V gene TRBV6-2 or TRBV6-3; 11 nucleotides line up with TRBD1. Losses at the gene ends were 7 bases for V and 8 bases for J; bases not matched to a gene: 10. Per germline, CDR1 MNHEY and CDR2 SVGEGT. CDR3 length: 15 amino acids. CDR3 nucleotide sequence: TGTGCCAGCACCGGGACAGGGGGACGCTCGGACATTCAGTACTTC. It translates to CASTGTGGRSDIQYF.

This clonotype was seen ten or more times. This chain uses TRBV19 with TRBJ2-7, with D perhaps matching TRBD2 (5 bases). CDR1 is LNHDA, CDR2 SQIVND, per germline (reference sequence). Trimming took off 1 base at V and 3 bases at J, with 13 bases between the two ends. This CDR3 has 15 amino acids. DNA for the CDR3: TGTGCCAGTAGTATAGGTACTAGTGTCGTCTACGAGCAGTACTTC. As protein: CASSIGTSVVYEQYF.

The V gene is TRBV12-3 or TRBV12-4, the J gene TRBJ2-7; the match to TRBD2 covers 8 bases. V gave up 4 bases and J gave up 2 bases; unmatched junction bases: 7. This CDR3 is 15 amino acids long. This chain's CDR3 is CASSWGTRGPYEQYF. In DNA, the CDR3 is TGTGCCAGCAGTTGGGGGACTAGAGGTCCCTACGAGCAGTACTTC.

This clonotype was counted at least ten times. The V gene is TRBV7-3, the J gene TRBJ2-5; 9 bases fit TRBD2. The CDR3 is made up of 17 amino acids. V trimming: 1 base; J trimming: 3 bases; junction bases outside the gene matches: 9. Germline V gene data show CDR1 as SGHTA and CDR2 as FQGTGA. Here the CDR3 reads CASSLNPIIAGEETQYF. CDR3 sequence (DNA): TGTGCCAGCAGCTTAAACCCGATTATAGCGGGAGAAGAGACCCAGTACTTC.

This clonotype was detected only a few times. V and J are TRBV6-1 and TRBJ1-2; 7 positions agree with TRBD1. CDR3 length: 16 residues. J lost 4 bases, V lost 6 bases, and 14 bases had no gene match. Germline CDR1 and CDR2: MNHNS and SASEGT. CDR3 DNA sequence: TGTGCCAGCAGGTCCGGGACAGCATCTTCTGTCTATGGCTACACCTTC. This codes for CASRSGTASSVYGYTF.

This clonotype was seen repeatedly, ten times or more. For the CDR3, the DNA is TGTGCCAGCAGCTTTGGACAGGACACCGGGGAGCTGTTTTTT. Translated, it gives CASSFGQDTGELFF. V and J are TRBV11-1 and TRBJ2-2; 7 bases fit TRBD1. The germline V gene encodes CDR1 SGHAT and CDR2 FQDESV (reference sequence). The CDR3 loop spans 14 amino acids. Losses at the gene ends were 3 bases for V and 3 bases for J; bases not matched to a gene: 1.

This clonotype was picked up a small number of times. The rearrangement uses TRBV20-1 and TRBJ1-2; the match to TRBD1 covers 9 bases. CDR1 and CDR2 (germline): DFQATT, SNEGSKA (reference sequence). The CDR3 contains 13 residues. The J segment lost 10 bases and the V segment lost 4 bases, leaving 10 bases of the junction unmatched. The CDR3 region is CSATPGTGTTYTF. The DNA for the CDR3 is TGCAGTGCTACCCCCGGGACAGGGACGACCTACACCTTC.

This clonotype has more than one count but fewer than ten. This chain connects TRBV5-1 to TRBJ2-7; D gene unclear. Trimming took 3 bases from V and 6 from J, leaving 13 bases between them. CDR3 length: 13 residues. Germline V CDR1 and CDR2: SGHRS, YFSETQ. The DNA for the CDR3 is TGCGCCAGCAGCTCAGGTCTGGTCAGCGAGCAGTACTTC. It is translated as CASSSGLVSEQYF.